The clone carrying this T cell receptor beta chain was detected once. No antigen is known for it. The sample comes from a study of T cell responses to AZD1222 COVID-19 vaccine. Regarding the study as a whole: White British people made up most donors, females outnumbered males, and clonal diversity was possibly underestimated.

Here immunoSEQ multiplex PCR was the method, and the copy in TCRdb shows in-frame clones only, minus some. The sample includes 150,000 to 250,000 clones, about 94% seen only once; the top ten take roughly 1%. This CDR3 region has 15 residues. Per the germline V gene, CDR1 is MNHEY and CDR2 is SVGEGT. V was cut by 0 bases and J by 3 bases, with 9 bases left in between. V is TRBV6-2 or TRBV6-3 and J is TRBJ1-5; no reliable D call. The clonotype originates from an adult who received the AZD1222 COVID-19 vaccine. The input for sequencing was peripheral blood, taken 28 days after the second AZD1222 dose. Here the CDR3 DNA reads TGTGCCAGCAGTTACTCGGGAGGGCTCAATCAGCCCCAGCATTTT. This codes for CASSYSGGLNQPQHF.